The next 31 T cell receptor beta chains were all read from a single sample in a study of early T cells in non-severe SARS-CoV-2 infection. Each CDR3 protein is one row after TCRdb ran MiXCR on the 5' RACE reads. The data contain about 81,000 distinct CDR3 sequences, less than 8% of them singletons. Sequenced input: whole blood. These receptors came from an adult who was a healthcare worker with PCR-confirmed SARS-CoV-2 infection or an uninfected control (not recorded which).

The J gene is TRBJ1-1, the V gene TRBV12-3 or TRBV12-4; D is possibly TRBD1 (5 bases). V was pared by 4 bases and J by 1 base, with 10 bases between. The CDR3 has 14 residues. The CDR3 loop is CASSSRVGNTEAFF. The CDR3 DNA reads TGTGCCAGCAGTTCCAGGGTAGGGAACACTGAAGCTTTCTTT.

This clonotype was counted many times. The gene calls are TRBV11-2 and TRBJ2-3; tentative D call: TRBD2 (6 bases). Germline CDR1 reads SGHAT; CDR2 reads FQNNGV. V lost 3 bases, J lost 2 bases, and 12 bases lay in between. The CDR3 sequence is 15 residues long. In nucleotides, the CDR3 is TGTGCCAGCAGCTTTACCGGGGGATCCACAGATACGCAGTATTTT. Its protein product is CASSFTGGSTDTQYF.

This clonotype showed up just a few times. This chain uses TRBV7-8 with TRBJ2-3, with D hard to call. The CDR3 runs 14 residues. Deletions cut 1 base from V and 0 bases from J, with 5 bases between. CDR1 and CDR2 from the germline V gene are SGHVS and FQNEAQ. The CDR3 sequence is CASSLGVSTDTQYF. CDR3 DNA: TGTGCCAGCAGCTTAGGGGTTAGCACAGATACGCAGTATTTT.

This clonotype was seen at least ten times. CDR3 nucleotide sequence: TGTGCCAGCAGTTTAAGCCCAGGGGGCTCCAATTCACCCCTCCACTTT. Translated, it gives CASSLSPGGSNSPLHF. The chain couples TRBV28 to TRBJ1-6, with TRBD1 matching over 8 bases. Trimming took 2 bases from V and 7 from J; bases not matched to a gene: 7. This CDR3 is built from 16 residues. Germline-derived CDR1 and CDR2 are MDHEN and SYDVKM.

The CDR3 here is CASSLNGAGVKTQYF. As DNA, the CDR3 is TGTGCCAGCAGCTTAAATGGGGCAGGGGTAAAGACCCAGTACTTC. This chain uses TRBV7-2 with TRBJ2-5, with D maybe TRBD1 (6 bases). CDR3 length: 15 amino acids. Germline V lookup: CDR1 SGHTA, CDR2 FQGNSA. V lost 2 bases, J lost 6 bases, and 16 bases lay in between.

This clonotype appeared many times. V and J are TRBV6-2 or TRBV6-3 and TRBJ2-7; D uncertain. CDR3 length: 13 residues. V was clipped by 6 bases and J by 3 bases, with 12 bases between them. In germline, CDR1 is MNHEY, CDR2 SVGEGT. CDR3 sequence: CASRPGPNYEQYF. DNA of the CDR3: TGTGCCAGCAGACCAGGACCGAACTACGAGCAGTACTTC.

This clonotype was picked up a small number of times. Given a much more abundant clone one base away, this may be a read error. The chain couples TRBV24-1 to TRBJ2-7; TRBD2 might be the D (5 bases). Germline V CDR1 and CDR2: KGHDR, SFDVKD. This CDR3 contains 15 residues. CDR3 DNA sequence: TGTGCCATCAGTGATCCTCGGACTCGTACCTACGAGCAGTACTTC. Translated, it gives CAISDPRTRTYEQYF.

This rearrangement joins TRBV30 to TRBJ1-2, with a possible D match to TRBD1 (5 bases). The ends were cut back, 0 bases at V and 4 bases at J, with 12 bases in the middle. Germline assignment: CDR1 GTSNPN and CDR2 SVGIG (reference sequence). This CDR3 has 14 residues. The CDR3 sequence: CAWSVRQTGYGYTF. DNA of the CDR3: TGTGCCTGGAGTGTACGACAGACGGGCTATGGCTACACCTTC.

This clonotype has at least ten counts. V and J are TRBV5-5 and TRBJ2-3; a possible D gene is TRBD1 (5 bases). The CDR3 spans 15 residues. Trimming took off 0 bases at V and 0 bases at J, with 8 bases between the two ends. The germline V gene has CDR1 SGHKS and CDR2 YYEKEE (reference sequence). The CDR3 nucleotides are TGTGCCAGCAGCTTGGGCAGGGCTAGCACAGATACGCAGTATTTT. This translates into CASSLGRASTDTQYF.

This clonotype was detected ten times or more. The CDR3 region has the DNA TGCGCCAGCAGCCACGGGACAGAGAACACTGAAGCTTTCTTT. Residues: CASSHGTENTEAFF. The chain has TRBV5-1 and TRBJ1-1; 7 nucleotides match TRBD1. With V trimmed by 4 bases and J by 1 base, 4 bases remained unmatched. The length of the CDR3 is 14 residues. Germline CDR1 is SGHRS and CDR2 is YFSETQ.

This clonotype was detected a few times. The chain combines TRBV12-3 or TRBV12-4 with TRBJ1-2; D gene uncertain. CDR3 size: 13 residues. Trimming removed 3 bases at V and 2 bases at J, with 7 bases between. CDR3 nucleotides: TGTGCCAGCAGTTTTAAACCGAACTATGGCTACACCTTC. This gives the protein CASSFKPNYGYTF.

In this sample, this clonotype turned up many times. This chain links TRBV6-5 with TRBJ2-7; 9 nucleotides line up with TRBD2. The CDR3 loop spans 14 amino acids. The germline gives CDR1 MNHEY, CDR2 SVGAGI. Trimming at V came to 7 bases and at J to 2 bases, leaving 6 bases not matched to a gene. As DNA, the CDR3 is TGTGCCAGCACCACAAGGACTAGCGCCTACGAGCAGTACTTC. Residues: CASTTRTSAYEQYF.

The V call is TRBV7-2, the J call TRBJ1-1, with TRBD1 matching over 7 bases. Germline V CDR1 and CDR2: SGHTA, FQGNSA. After removal of 1 base from V and 5 bases from J, the junction contained 7 bases not matched to a gene. This CDR3 has 15 residues. The chain's CDR3 is CASSLVLQGGTEAFF. As DNA, the CDR3 is TGTGCCAGCAGCTTAGTCCTTCAGGGGGGGACTGAAGCTTTCTTT.

This clonotype was detected ten times or more. This chain joins TRBV6-6 and TRBJ1-1; 8 bases are a match to TRBD1. J lost 1 base, V lost 7 bases, and 8 bases had no gene match. The germline V gene has CDR1 MNHNY and CDR2 SVGAGI (reference sequence). The CDR3 totals 15 residues. This CDR3 reads CASTEAGGGNTEAFF. The CDR3 DNA reads as TGTGCCAGCACCGAGGCAGGGGGCGGGAACACTGAAGCTTTCTTT.

This clonotype was seen a handful of times. This chain joins TRBV2 and TRBJ2-5; the match to TRBD1 covers 11 bases. Germline V gives CDR1 SNHLY, CDR2 FYNNEI. V was clipped by 5 bases and J by 3 bases; unmatched bases: 2. This CDR3 region has 14 residues. The CDR3: CASSRDRGEETQYF. CDR3 sequence (DNA): TGTGCCAGCAGTCGGGACAGGGGGGAAGAGACCCAGTACTTC.

This clonotype showed up many times. The rearrangement uses TRBV20-1 and TRBJ1-6; D possibly corresponds to TRBD1 (5 bases). Germline CDR1 and CDR2: DFQATT and SNEGSKA (reference sequence). V was trimmed by 0 bases and J by 7 bases, leaving 16 bases between them. The CDR3 covers 16 residues. The CDR3 bases are TGCAGTGCTAGAGATCTTAGGGGAGCACCGAATTCACCCCTCCACTTT. This sequence encodes CSARDLRGAPNSPLHF.

This clonotype came up many times. V usage is TRBV27 and J usage is TRBJ2-7, with 8 bases that match TRBD1. The CDR3 is made up of 19 amino acids. Trimming took 5 bases from V and 6 from J; bases not matched to a gene: 24. From germline, CDR1 is MNHEY and CDR2 SMNVEV (reference sequence). The CDR3 protein is CASSRAGQGAPPGAGEQYF. CDR3 nucleotides: TGTGCCAGCAGTAGGGCTGGGCAGGGGGCTCCACCGGGGGCCGGCGAGCAGTACTTC.

This clonotype occurred many times. The chain combines TRBV7-9 with TRBJ1-4, with 7 bases fitting TRBD1. Looked up from germline, CDR1 is SEHNR and CDR2 is FQNEAQ (reference sequence). The CDR3 consists of 14 residues. After removal of 3 bases from V and 8 bases from J, the junction contained 6 bases not matched to a gene. The DNA for the CDR3 is TGTGCCAGCAGCTTGCGACAGGGTACCGAAAAACTGTTTTTT. Its translation is CASSLRQGTEKLFF.

This clonotype showed up many times. The chain recombines TRBV11-2 with TRBJ2-7; TRBD1 aligns across 7 bases. The germline V gene has CDR1 SGHAT and CDR2 FQNNGV. The CDR3 length is 15 residues. V shed 5 bases and J 3 bases; nucleotides not matched to a gene: 10. The CDR3 loop is CASSRLKGQYYEQYF. The CDR3 bases are TGTGCCAGCAGCCGCCTGAAGGGACAGTACTACGAGCAGTACTTC. The full variable domain, with the rest looked up from reference TRBV11-2 and TRBJ2-7, is EAGVAQSPRYKIIEKRQSVAFWCNPISGHATLYWYQQILGQGPKLLIQFQNNGVVDDSQLPKDRFSAERLKGVDSTLKIQPAKLEDSAVYLCASSRLKGQYYEQYFGPGTRLTVT.

The V and J genes are TRBV5-1 and TRBJ2-6; perhaps D is TRBD1 or TRBD2 (6 bases each). This CDR3 is 16 amino acids long. The ends were cut back, 4 bases at V and 4 bases at J, with 15 bases in the middle. In germline, CDR1 is SGHRS, CDR2 YFSETQ. Written as DNA, the CDR3 is TGCGCCAGCAGCCCGGAAGGGGGGTCCGGGGCCAACGTCCTGACTTTC. This sequence encodes CASSPEGGSGANVLTF.

This clonotype was seen repeatedly, ten times or more. This chain uses TRBV6-1 with TRBJ1-5, with D possibly TRBD1 on 6 matching bases. Germline V CDR1 and CDR2: MNHNS, SASEGT. Between the trimmed V and J ends, which lost 7 bases and 3 bases, there was a span of 10 bases. This CDR3 has 13 amino acids. CDR3 sequence reads: CASNRVSNQPQHF. The CDR3, as DNA: TGTGCCAGCAACAGGGTTTCCAATCAGCCCCAGCATTTT.

This clonotype has more than one count but fewer than ten. The V call is TRBV12-5, the J call TRBJ1-1; D is undetermined. V was cut by 0 bases and J by 8 bases, with 7 bases left in between. Germline CDR1 is LGHNT and CDR2 is FRNRAP. The CDR3 loop spans 12 amino acids. CDR3 sequence (DNA): TGTGCTAGTGGTTTGGTACTGGGAGAAGCTTTCTTT. The encoded protein is CASGLVLGEAFF.

Only a few counts were recorded for this clonotype. J is TRBJ2-1 and V is TRBV6-1; tentative D call: TRBD1 (6 bases). Germline lookup yields CDR1 MNHNS and CDR2 SASEGT. V was clipped by 2 bases and J by 10 bases, with 18 bases between them. The CDR3 runs to 15 residues. The DNA of the CDR3 is TGTGCCAGCAGTGAAAATGAGGGGGACCTTTCGGAGCAGTTCTTC. Encoded protein: CASSENEGDLSEQFF.

This clonotype was found a few times. The CDR3 reads CASRFAWLRMNTEAFF. CDR3 DNA: TGTGCAAGTCGCTTTGCCTGGCTCCGAATGAACACTGAAGCTTTCTTT. The chain employs TRBV12-2 and TRBJ1-1. TRBV12-2 is deemed a pseudogene. The CDR3 spans 16 residues.

J is TRBJ1-2 and V is TRBV2; D uncertain. The V end lost 2 bases, the J end lost 2 bases, and 9 bases lay between the germline ends. The CDR3 sequence is 14 residues long. Per the germline V gene, CDR1 is SNHLY and CDR2 is FYNNEI. The CDR3 DNA reads TGTGCCAGCAGTGAATATAGGACCAACTATGGCTACACCTTC. Translated, it gives CASSEYRTNYGYTF.

This clonotype was observed many times. The chain links TRBV4-3 to TRBJ2-7; maybe TRBD2 (6 bases). The CDR3 runs 15 residues. Between the trimmed V and J ends, which lost 0 bases and 4 bases, there was a span of 13 bases. Germline CDR1 reads LGHNA; CDR2 reads YSLEER. The CDR3 loop reads CASSQDVAEGYEQYF. CDR3 nucleotides: TGCGCCAGCAGCCAAGATGTTGCGGAGGGATACGAGCAGTACTTC.

The chain joins TRBV7-2 to TRBJ2-7; D not resolved. Germline V lookup: CDR1 SGHTA, CDR2 FQGNSA. This CDR3 has 13 amino acids. Trimming left V 1 base short and J 6 bases short, with 10 bases between. Written as DNA, the CDR3 is TGTGCCAGCAGCTTAGGACGCCCATCCGAGCAGTACTTC. Translating gives CASSLGRPSEQYF.

The rearrangement links TRBV6-6 to TRBJ1-4, with 7 bases fitting TRBD1. The V gene end was trimmed by 4 bases and the J gene end by 4 bases; junction bases not matched to a gene: 6. The length of the CDR3 is 15 residues. Germline V gene sequence: CDR1 MNHNY, CDR2 SVGAGI (reference sequence). CDR3: CASSSTGELNEKLFF. The CDR3 nucleotides read TGTGCCAGCAGTTCCACAGGGGAGCTTAATGAAAAACTGTTTTTT.

This clonotype was counted many times. V gene TRBV27 combines with J gene TRBJ2-5; TRBD1 aligns across 7 bases. Looked up from germline, CDR1 is MNHEY and CDR2 is SMNVEV (reference sequence). The CDR3 is 14 residues long. V shed 5 bases, J shed 2 bases, and the junction held 5 bases outside the gene matches. The CDR3 protein is CASSPWGQQETQYF. The CDR3 nucleotides read TGTGCCAGCAGTCCCTGGGGACAGCAAGAGACCCAGTACTTC.

This clonotype appeared many times. The rearrangement joins TRBV5-1 to TRBJ2-5, with 8 bases matching TRBD1. CDR3 length: 16 amino acids. The germline V gene has CDR1 SGHRS and CDR2 YFSETQ. V lost 0 bases and J lost 4; bases outside the gene matches: 8. The CDR3 DNA reads as TGCGCCAGCAGCTTGGAGGGGACAGGCAGGTTAGAGACCCAGTACTTC. This gives the protein CASSLEGTGRLETQYF.

This clonotype was observed at least ten times. V usage is TRBV5-1 and J usage is TRBJ1-2; possible D gene TRBD1, 5 bases. Germline CDR1 SGHRS, CDR2 YFSETQ. V shed 1 base and J shed 0 bases, with 10 bases lying between them. This CDR3 spans 15 amino acids. Written as DNA, the CDR3 is TGCGCCAGCAGCTTGATGCAGGGAACTAACTATGGCTACACCTTC. Translated, it gives CASSLMQGTNYGYTF.